This TCR beta chain is drawn from a study of shared clonotypes between healthy human individuals. Study results and limitations: Across subsets, estimated richness was generally greater for naive than for memory populations. About 5% of naive CD4 clonotypes were common to several donors. Clonotypes not shared had lower generation probabilities than those common to all four donors.

Original methodology: ImmunoSEQ output lacked quality scores and full-length reads, limiting matched filtering. The table came from immunoSEQ multiplex PCR; TCRdb's copy has only in-frame clones and leaves some out. V, J and clone size derive from that table, while D and trimming were established from the DNA sequence. The data show around 1.1 million clones, about 72% seen once. The CDR3 contains 16 residues. Details on this clone: Antigen unknown.

The specimen was memory CD4+ T cells from PBMCs. As for subset: CD45RA-negative fraction. This chain links TRBV21-1 with TRBJ2-3; the table gives TRBD1 as D, unverified against the DNA. TRBV21-1 is described as a pseudogene. The clonotype was recovered from a man in his late teens or twenties in good health. Some clones in this sample may be carry-over from other donors' samples. CDR3 nucleotides: TGTGCCAGCAGACCTGACAGGGGGAATGGCACAGATACGCAGTATTTT. Its protein product is CASRPDRGNGTDTQYF.